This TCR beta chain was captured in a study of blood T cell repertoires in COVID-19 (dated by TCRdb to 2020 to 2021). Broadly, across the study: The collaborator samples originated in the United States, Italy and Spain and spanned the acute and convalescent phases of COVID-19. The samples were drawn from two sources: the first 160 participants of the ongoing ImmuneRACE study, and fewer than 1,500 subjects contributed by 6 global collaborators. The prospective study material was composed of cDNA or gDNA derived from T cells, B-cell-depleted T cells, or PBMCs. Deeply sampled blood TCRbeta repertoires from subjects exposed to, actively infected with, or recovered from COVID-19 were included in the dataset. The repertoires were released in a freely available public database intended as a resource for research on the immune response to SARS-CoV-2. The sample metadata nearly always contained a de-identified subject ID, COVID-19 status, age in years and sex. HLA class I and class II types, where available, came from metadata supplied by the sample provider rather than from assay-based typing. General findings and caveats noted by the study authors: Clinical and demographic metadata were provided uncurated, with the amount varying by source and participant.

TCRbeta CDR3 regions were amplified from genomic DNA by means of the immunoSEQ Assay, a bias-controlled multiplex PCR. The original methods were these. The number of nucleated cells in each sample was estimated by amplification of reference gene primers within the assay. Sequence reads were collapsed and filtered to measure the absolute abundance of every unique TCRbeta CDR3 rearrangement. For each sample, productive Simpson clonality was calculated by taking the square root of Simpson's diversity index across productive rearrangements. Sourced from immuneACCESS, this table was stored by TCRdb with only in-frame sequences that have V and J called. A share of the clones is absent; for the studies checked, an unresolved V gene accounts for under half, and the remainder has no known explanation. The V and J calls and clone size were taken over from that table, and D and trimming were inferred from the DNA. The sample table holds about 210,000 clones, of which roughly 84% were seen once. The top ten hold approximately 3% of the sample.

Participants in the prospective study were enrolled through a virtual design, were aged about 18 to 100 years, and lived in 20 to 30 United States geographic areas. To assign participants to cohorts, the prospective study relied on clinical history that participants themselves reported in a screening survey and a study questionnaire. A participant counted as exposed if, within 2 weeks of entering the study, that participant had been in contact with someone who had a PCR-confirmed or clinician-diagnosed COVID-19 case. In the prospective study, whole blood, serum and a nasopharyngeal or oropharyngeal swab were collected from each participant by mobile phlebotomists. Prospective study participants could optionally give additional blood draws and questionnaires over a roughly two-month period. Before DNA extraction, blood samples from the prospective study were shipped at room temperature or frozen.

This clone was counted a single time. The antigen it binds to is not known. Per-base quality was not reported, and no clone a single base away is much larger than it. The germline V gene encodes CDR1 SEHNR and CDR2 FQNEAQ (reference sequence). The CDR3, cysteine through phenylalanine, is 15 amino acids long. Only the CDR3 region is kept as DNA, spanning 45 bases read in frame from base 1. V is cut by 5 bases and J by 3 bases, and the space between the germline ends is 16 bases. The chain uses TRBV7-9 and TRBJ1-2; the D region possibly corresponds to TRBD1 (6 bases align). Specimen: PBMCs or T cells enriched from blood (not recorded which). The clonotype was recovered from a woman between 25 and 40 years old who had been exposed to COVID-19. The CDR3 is CASSTIGGRDYGYTF. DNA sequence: TGTGCCAGCAGCACAATAGGGGGTAGGGACTATGGCTACACCTTC.